This TCR beta chain was sequenced in a study of blood T cell repertoires in COVID-19. Looked up from germline, CDR1 is SGHDT and CDR2 is YYEEEE. The CDR3 extends over 17 amino acids. The trim removed 0 bases at V and 4 bases at J, leaving 10 bases unmatched. TCRdb's table, derived via immunoSEQ multiplex PCR, lists solely in-frame clones and lacks some. The sample has some 160,000 clones; 75% to 90% are singletons. The rearrangement links TRBV5-6 to TRBJ2-1; TRBD2 matches 7 bases. The sequencing sample was made of PBMCs or T cells enriched from blood (not recorded which). The TCR was taken from a woman aged 55 to 70 who had recovered from COVID-19. In DNA, the CDR3 is TGTGCCAGCAGCTTGGCGGCAGCGGGGAACAATTACAATGAGCAGTTCTTC. It encodes CASSLAAAGNNYNEQFF.